A selection of T cell receptor beta chains follows, all from one sample in a study of cytomegalovirus exposure and HLA in healthy donors. The method was immunoSEQ multiplex PCR; TCRdb's version includes in-frame clones alone and lacks a portion of them. Among about 96,000 clones, about 70% were seen once, and the ten largest hold roughly 15%. Sequences were obtained from PBMCs. The receptors stem from a woman in her 70s in good health and CMV-seropositive. Each CDR3 is given with its conserved first and last residue. The order of the fields is V gene, J gene, D gene, clone size, CDR3 DNA, CDR3 protein. A D gene is named only where the DNA matches it firmly. The size field is filled for only some rows; it gives once, few, many or a size class.

V gene: TRBV7-3; J gene: TRBJ2-1; D gene: .; clone size: .; CDR3 DNA: TGTGCCAGCAGCTTAGCGGTAGCGCAGAATGAGCAGTTCTTC; CDR3 protein: CASSLAVAQNEQFF
V gene: TRBV28; J gene: TRBJ1-5; D gene: TRBD1; clone size: .; CDR3 DNA: TGTGCCAGCAGTTTAGGGGGACAGGGGGCTAATCAGCCCCAGCATTTT; CDR3 protein: CASSLGGQGANQPQHF
V gene: TRBV19; J gene: TRBJ2-1; D gene: .; clone size: .; CDR3 DNA: TGTGCCAGTACCCCGGGGTTAGCGGCCCCCTGGGCTCATGAGCAGTTCTTC; CDR3 protein: CASTPGLAAPWAHEQFF
V gene: TRBV5-1; J gene: TRBJ1-1; D gene: .; clone size: .; CDR3 DNA: TGCGCCAGCAGCCCGGGAGCGGAGAACACTGAAGCTTTCTTT; CDR3 protein: CASSPGAENTEAFF
V gene: TRBV28; J gene: TRBJ2-4; D gene: TRBD2; clone size: .; CDR3 DNA: TGTGCCAGCAGTCCGAGGGCGGGAGGATTTGTGACGGCCAAAAACATTCAGTACTTC; CDR3 protein: CASSPRAGGFVTAKNIQYF
V gene: TRBV27; J gene: TRBJ2-5; D gene: TRBD1; clone size: .; CDR3 DNA: TGTGCCAGCAGTTTATCGAGACCCGGGACAGGGGGTGAGACCCAGTACTTC; CDR3 protein: CASSLSRPGTGGETQYF
V gene: TRBV7-2; J gene: TRBJ1-5; D gene: .; clone size: .; CDR3 DNA: TGTGCCAGCAGCGCAGGACACATGAATCAGCCCCAGCATTTT; CDR3 protein: CASSAGHMNQPQHF
V gene: TRBV6-5; J gene: TRBJ1-6; D gene: TRBD1; clone size: few; CDR3 DNA: TGTGCCAGCAGTTCCACGTCACAGGGGAACAATTCACCCCTCCACTTT; CDR3 protein: CASSSTSQGNNSPLHF
V gene: TRBV7-7; J gene: TRBJ2-5; D gene: TRBD2; clone size: .; CDR3 DNA: TGTGCTAGCAGCAAGGGACTAGCGGGAGTAGAGACCCAGTACTTC; CDR3 protein: CASSKGLAGVETQYF
V gene: TRBV6-5; J gene: TRBJ2-1; D gene: .; clone size: .; CDR3 DNA: TGTGCCAGCAGTTACCAGTCCCGGGGATTCAATGAGCAGTTCTTC; CDR3 protein: CASSYQSRGFNEQFF